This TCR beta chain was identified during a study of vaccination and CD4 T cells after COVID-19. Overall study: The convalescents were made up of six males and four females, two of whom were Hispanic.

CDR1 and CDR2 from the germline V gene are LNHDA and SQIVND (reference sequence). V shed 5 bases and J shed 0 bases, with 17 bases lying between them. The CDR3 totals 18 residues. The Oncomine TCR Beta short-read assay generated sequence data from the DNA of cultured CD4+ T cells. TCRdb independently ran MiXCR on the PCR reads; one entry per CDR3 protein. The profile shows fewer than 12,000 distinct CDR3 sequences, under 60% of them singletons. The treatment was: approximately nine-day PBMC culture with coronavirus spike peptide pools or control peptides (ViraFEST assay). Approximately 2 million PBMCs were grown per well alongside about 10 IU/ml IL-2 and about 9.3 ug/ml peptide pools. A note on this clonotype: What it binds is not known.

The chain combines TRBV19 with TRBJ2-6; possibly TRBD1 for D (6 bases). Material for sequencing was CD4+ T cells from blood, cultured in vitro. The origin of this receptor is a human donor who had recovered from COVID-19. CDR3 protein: CASSARGTLTSGANVLTF. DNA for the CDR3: TGTGCCAGTAGTGCCAGGGGAACACTGACCTCTGGGGCCAACGTCCTGACTTTC.